The rows below give T cell receptor beta chains drawn from one sample of a study of T-cell memory formation after mild COVID-19. MiXCR, run by TCRdb on the 5' RACE reads, gives a single entry per CDR3 protein. The data show roughly 120,000 distinct CDR3 sequences, roughly 20% seen once. The sample consisted of PBMCs or a T cell subset sorted from them (not recorded which). The source of these receptors is a man younger than 30 who had mild COVID-19 (a few samples of this study predate the infection). Cell type and time point are not known. Both conserved end residues are part of each CDR3.

V gene: TRBV4-1
J gene: TRBJ1-4
CDR3 protein: CASSQRANNEKLFF

V gene: TRBV6-5
J gene: TRBJ2-2
CDR3 protein: CASSYSTSGHGELFF

V gene: TRBV12-3/TRBV12-4
J gene: TRBJ2-5
CDR3 protein: CASSLLGSGTQYF

V gene: TRBV7-9
J gene: TRBJ1-2
CDR3 protein: CASSAPGPSSNYGYTF

V gene: TRBV6-5
J gene: TRBJ2-3
CDR3 protein: CASSKTTGERDTQYF

V gene: TRBV30
J gene: TRBJ2-2
CDR3 protein: CAWSVIIGAGELFF

V gene: TRBV4-1
J gene: TRBJ2-1
CDR3 protein: CASRGTTNNEQFF

V gene: TRBV7-9
J gene: TRBJ2-7
CDR3 protein: CASSLAVTGDYEQYF

V gene: TRBV6-5
J gene: TRBJ2-6
CDR3 protein: CASSDGVSGANVLTF

V gene: TRBV10-3
J gene: TRBJ2-7
CDR3 protein: CAITARPDTQYF

V gene: TRBV6-2/TRBV6-3
J gene: TRBJ1-1
CDR3 protein: CASRTHRAEGSEAFF

V gene: TRBV4-3
J gene: TRBJ2-6
CDR3 protein: CASSQQGLSGANVLTF

V gene: TRBV6-5
J gene: TRBJ2-7
CDR3 protein: CASSYSDSYEQYF

V gene: TRBV5-1
J gene: TRBJ2-7
CDR3 protein: CASSLGRASYEQYF

V gene: TRBV7-3
J gene: TRBJ2-3
CDR3 protein: CASADSATDTQYF

V gene: TRBV19
J gene: TRBJ1-3
CDR3 protein: CASNKDKAAIYF

V gene: TRBV7-6
J gene: TRBJ2-7
CDR3 protein: CASSQGDDRAYEKYF

V gene: TRBV7-9
J gene: TRBJ2-7
CDR3 protein: CASSPPLTNEQYF

V gene: TRBV27
J gene: TRBJ2-1
CDR3 protein: CASTFIVQGLAGVKDNEQFF

V gene: TRBV7-7
J gene: TRBJ2-3
CDR3 protein: CASSSEGEDTQYF

V gene: TRBV29-1
J gene: TRBJ1-2
CDR3 protein: CSVASQDGYTF

V gene: TRBV10-3
J gene: TRBJ2-2
CDR3 protein: CAISASETGELFF

V gene: TRBV27
J gene: TRBJ2-2
CDR3 protein: CASRLETGDTGELFF

V gene: TRBV3-1
J gene: TRBJ2-4
CDR3 protein: CASSQTQRGAKNIQYF

V gene: TRBV6-6
J gene: TRBJ2-7
CDR3 protein: CASSYALGGEQYF

V gene: TRBV6-2/TRBV6-3
J gene: TRBJ2-6
CDR3 protein: CASMAKTLRGPGANVLTF

V gene: TRBV5-1
J gene: TRBJ2-2
CDR3 protein: CASSLLEPTPNTGELFF

V gene: TRBV7-9
J gene: TRBJ1-2
CDR3 protein: CASSLAAGGYTF

V gene: TRBV7-2
J gene: TRBJ1-3
CDR3 protein: CASSFGTGGTIYF

V gene: TRBV7-3
J gene: TRBJ2-7
CDR3 protein: CASSLNGGPGYEQYF

V gene: TRBV4-3
J gene: TRBJ2-1
CDR3 protein: CASSQDLGQGASNEQFF

V gene: TRBV10-3
J gene: TRBJ2-7
CDR3 protein: CAIKGSTSYEQYF

V gene: TRBV7-9
J gene: TRBJ2-5
CDR3 protein: CASSGTGTTTQETQYF

V gene: TRBV4-1
J gene: TRBJ1-1
CDR3 protein: CASRAEGRGNTEAFF

V gene: TRBV4-2
J gene: TRBJ2-1
CDR3 protein: CASSQVPGQSNEQFF

V gene: TRBV15
J gene: TRBJ2-2
CDR3 protein: CATSSGTGDTGELFF

V gene: TRBV12-3/TRBV12-4
J gene: TRBJ1-6
CDR3 protein: CASSYGTGGIFSPLHF

V gene: TRBV4-1
J gene: TRBJ1-2
CDR3 protein: CASSQEGRPNYGYTF

V gene: TRBV7-9
J gene: TRBJ2-1
CDR3 protein: CASSSTAGTGLYEQFF

V gene: TRBV5-1
J gene: TRBJ2-6
CDR3 protein: CASRVPGVSPVSGANVLTF

V gene: TRBV24-1
J gene: TRBJ2-2
CDR3 protein: CATSDPERANTGELFF

V gene: TRBV7-9
J gene: TRBJ1-4
CDR3 protein: CASSPGTVNEKLFF

V gene: TRBV6-5
J gene: TRBJ2-7
CDR3 protein: CASSAMDYEQYF

V gene: TRBV6-2/TRBV6-3
J gene: TRBJ1-1
CDR3 protein: CASSRGRSFNTEAFF

V gene: TRBV6-2/TRBV6-3
J gene: TRBJ2-3
CDR3 protein: CASTYGSSTDTQYF

V gene: TRBV2
J gene: TRBJ2-2
CDR3 protein: CASSEVPASGGALRTGELFF

V gene: TRBV6-2/TRBV6-3
J gene: TRBJ1-5
CDR3 protein: CASSIYREGLPQHF

V gene: TRBV7-8
J gene: TRBJ2-2
CDR3 protein: CASSLGAGGTNTGELFF